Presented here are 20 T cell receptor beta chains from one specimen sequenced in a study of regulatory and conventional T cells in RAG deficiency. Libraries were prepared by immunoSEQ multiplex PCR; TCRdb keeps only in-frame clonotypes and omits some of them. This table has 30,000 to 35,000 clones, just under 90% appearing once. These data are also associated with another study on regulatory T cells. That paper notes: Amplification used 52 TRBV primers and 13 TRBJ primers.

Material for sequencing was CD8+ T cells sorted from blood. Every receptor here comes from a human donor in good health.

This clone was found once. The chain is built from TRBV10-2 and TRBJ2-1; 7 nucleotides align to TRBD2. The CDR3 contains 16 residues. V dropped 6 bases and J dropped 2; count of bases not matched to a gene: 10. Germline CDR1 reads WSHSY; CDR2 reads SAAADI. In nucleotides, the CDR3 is TGCGCCAGCAGCCGCCCGGCGGGAGCGCCCTACAATGAGCAGTTCTTC. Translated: CASSRPAGAPYNEQFF.

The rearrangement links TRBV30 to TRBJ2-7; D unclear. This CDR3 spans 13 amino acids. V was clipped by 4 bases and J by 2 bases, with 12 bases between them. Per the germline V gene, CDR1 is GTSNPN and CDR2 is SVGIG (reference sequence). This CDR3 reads CAWTGQATYEQYF. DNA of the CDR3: TGTGCCTGGACTGGTCAAGCTACCTACGAGCAGTACTTC.

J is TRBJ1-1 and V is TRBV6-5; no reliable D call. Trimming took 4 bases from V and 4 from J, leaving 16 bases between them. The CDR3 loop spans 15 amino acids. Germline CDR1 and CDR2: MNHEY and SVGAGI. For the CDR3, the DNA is TGTGCCAGCAGTTCTCGGGCCTCCTTCCTCACTGAAGCTTTCTTT. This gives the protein CASSSRASFLTEAFF.

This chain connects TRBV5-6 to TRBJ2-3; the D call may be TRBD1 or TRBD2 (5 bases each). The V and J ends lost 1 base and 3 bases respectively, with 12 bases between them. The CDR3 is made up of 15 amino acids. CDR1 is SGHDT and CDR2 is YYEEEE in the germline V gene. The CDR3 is CASSLPRGATDTQYF. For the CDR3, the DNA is TGTGCCAGCAGCTTGCCGAGGGGAGCTACAGATACGCAGTATTTT.

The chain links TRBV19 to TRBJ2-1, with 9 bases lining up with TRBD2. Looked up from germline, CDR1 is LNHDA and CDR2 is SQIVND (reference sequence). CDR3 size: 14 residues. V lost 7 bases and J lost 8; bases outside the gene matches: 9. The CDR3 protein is CASMGVAGVDEQFF. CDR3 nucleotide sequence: TGTGCCAGTATGGGAGTAGCGGGAGTCGATGAGCAGTTCTTC.

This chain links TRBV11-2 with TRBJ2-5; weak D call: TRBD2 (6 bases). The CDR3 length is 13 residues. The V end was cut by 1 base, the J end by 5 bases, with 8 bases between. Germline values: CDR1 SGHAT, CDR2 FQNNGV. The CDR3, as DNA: TGTGCCAGCAGCTTAGGACTAGATGAGACCCAGTACTTC. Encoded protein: CASSLGLDETQYF.

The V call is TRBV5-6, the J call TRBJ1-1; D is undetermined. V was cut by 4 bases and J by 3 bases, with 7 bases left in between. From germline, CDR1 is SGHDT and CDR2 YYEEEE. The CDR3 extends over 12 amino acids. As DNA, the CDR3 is TGTGCCAGCAGCCCTGGGGACACTGAAGCTTTCTTT. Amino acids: CASSPGDTEAFF.

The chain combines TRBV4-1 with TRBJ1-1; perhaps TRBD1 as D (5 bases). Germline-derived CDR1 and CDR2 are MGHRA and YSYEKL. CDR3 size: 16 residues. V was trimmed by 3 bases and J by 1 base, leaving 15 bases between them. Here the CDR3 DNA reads TGCGCCAGCAGCCAGACGACGGGGCCAGGGAACACTGAAGCTTTCTTT. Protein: CASSQTTGPGNTEAFF.

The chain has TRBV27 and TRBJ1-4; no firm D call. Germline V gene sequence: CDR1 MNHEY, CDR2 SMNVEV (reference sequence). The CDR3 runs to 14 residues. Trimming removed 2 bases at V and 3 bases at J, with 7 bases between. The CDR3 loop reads CASSLVGPNEKLFF. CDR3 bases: TGTGCCAGCAGTTTAGTAGGACCTAATGAAAAACTGTTTTTT.

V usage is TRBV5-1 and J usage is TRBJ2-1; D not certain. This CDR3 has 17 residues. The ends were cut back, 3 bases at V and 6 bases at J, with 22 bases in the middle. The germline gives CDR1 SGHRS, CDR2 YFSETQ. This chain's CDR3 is CASSYLDSGPASNEQFF. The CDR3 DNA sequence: TGCGCCAGCAGCTACTTAGACTCCGGCCCCGCCAGCAATGAGCAGTTCTTC. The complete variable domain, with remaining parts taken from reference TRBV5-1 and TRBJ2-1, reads KAGVTQTPRYLIKTRGQQVTLSCSPISGHRSVSWYQQTPGQGLQFLFEYFSETQRNKGNFPGRFSGRQFSNSRSEMNVSTLELGDSALYLCASSYLDSGPASNEQFFGPGTRLTVL.

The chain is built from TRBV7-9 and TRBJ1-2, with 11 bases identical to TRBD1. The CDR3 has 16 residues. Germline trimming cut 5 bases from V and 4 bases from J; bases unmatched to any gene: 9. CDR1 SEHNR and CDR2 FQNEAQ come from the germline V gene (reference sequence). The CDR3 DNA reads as TGTGCCAGCAGCGCTCAGGACAGGGGGCATGGCTATGGCTACACCTTC. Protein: CASSAQDRGHGYGYTF.

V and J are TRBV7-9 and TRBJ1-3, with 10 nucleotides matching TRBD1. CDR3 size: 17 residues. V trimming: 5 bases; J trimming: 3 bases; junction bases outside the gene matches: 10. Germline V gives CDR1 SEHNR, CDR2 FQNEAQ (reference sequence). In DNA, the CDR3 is TGTGCCAGCAGCATATCGACAGGGGGCGTTGGTGGAAACACCATATATTTT. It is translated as CASSISTGGVGGNTIYF. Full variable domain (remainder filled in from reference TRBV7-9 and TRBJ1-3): DTGVSQNPRHKITKRGQNVTFRCDPISEHNRLYWYRQTLGQGPEFLTYFQNEAQLEKSRLLSDRFSAERPKGSFSTLEIQRTEQGDSAMYLCASSISTGGVGGNTIYFGEGSWLTVV.

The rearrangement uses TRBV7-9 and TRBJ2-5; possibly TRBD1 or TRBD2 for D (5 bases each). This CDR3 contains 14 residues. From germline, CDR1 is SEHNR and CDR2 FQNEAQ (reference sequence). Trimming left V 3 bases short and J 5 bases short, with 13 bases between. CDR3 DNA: TGTGCCAGCAGCTTGGGGGTTAGCTGGGAGACCCAGTACTTC. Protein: CASSLGVSWETQYF.

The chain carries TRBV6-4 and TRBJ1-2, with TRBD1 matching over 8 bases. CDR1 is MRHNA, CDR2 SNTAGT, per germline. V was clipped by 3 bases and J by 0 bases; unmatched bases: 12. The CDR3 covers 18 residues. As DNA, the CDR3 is TGTGCCAGCAGTGAATATCCGACAGGGGAATCGTCTAACTATGGCTACACCTTC. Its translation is CASSEYPTGESSNYGYTF.

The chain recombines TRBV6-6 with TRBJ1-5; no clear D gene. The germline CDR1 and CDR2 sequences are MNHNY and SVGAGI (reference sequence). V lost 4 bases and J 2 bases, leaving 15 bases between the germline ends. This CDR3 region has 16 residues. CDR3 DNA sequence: TGTGCCAGCAGTTCTAACAAGGAACCGGGCAATCAGCCCCAGCATTTT. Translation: CASSSNKEPGNQPQHF.

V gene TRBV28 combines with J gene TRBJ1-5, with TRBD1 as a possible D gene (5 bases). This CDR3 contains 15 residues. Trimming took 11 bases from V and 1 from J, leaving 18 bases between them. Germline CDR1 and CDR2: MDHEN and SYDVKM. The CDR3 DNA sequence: TGTGCCGGCTCATCTATCCAGGGAAGCAATCAGCCCCAGCATTTT. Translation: CAGSSIQGSNQPQHF.

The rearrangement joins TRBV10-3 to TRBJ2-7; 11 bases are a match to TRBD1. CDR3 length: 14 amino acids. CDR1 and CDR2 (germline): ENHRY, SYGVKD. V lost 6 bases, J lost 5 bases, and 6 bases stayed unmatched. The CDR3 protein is CAIRGQGEIDEQYF. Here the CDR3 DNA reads TGTGCCATCAGGGGACAGGGGGAGATAGACGAGCAGTACTTC.

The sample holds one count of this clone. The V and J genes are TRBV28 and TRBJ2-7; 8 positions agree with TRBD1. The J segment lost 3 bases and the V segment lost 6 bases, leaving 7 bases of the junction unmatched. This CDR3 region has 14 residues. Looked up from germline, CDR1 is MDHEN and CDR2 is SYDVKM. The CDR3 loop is CASRDTDRGYEQYF. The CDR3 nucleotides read TGTGCCAGCAGAGATACCGACAGGGGCTACGAGCAGTACTTC.

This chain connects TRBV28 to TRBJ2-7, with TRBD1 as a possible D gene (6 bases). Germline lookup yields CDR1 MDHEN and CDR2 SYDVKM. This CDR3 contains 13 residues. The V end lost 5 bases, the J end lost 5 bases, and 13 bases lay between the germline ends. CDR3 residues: CASSPAGADEQYF. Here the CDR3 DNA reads TGTGCCAGCAGTCCGGCAGGGGCCGACGAGCAGTACTTC.

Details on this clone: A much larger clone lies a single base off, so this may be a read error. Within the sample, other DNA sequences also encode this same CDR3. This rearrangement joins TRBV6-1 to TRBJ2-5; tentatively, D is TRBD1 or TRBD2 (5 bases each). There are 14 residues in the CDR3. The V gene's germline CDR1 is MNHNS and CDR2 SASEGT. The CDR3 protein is CASSEDVRGETQYF. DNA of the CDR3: TGTGCTAGCAGTGAGGATGTGAGGGGAGAGACCCAGTACTTC.